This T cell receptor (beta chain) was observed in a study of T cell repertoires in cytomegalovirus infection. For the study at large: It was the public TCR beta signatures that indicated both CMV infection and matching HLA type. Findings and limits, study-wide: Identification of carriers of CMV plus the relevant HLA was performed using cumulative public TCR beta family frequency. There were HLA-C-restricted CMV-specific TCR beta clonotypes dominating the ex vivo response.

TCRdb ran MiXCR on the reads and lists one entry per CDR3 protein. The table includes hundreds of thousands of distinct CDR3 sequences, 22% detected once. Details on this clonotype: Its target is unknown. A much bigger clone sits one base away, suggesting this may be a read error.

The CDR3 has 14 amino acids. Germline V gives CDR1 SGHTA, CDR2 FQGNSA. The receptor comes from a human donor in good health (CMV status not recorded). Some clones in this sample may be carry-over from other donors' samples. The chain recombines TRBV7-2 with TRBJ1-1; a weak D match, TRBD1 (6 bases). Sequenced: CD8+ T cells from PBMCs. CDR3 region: CASSLAGQNTDAFF. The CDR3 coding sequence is TGTGCCAGCAGCTTAGCAGGACAGAACACTGACGCTTTCTTT.